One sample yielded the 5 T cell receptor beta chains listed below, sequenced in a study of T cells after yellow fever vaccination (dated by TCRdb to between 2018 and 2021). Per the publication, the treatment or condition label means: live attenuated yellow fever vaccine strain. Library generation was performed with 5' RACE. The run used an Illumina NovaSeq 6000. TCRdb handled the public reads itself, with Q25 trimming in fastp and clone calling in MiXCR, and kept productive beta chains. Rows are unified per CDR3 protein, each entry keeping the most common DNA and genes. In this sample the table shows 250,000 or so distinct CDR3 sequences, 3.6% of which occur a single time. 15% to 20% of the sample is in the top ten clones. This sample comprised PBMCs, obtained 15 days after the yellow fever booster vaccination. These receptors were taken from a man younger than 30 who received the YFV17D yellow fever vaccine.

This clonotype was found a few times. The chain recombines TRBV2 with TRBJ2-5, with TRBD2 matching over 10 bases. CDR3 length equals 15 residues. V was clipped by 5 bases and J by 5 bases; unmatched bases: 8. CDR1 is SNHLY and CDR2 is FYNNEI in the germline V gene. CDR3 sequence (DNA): TGTGCCAGCAGTCTAGAGCGGGGGGGGCACGAGACCCAGTACTTC. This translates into CASSLERGGHETQYF.

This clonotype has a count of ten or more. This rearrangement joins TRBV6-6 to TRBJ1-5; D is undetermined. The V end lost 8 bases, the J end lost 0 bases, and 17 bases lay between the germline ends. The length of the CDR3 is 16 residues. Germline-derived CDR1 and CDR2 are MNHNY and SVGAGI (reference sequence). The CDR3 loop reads CASSPSARDSNQPQHF. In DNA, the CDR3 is TGTGCCAGCTCCCCGAGCGCGCGAGATAGCAATCAGCCCCAGCATTTT.

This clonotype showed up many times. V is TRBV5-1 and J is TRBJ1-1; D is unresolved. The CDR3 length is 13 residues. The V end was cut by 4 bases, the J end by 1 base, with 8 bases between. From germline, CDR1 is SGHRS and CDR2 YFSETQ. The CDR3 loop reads CASSTSGNTEAFF. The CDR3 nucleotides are TGCGCCAGCAGCACTAGTGGGAACACTGAAGCTTTCTTT.

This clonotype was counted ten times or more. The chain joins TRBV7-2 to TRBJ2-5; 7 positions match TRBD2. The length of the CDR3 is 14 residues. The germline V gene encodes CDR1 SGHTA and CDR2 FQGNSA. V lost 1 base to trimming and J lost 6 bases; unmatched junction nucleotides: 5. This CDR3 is CASSLVTSAKTQYF. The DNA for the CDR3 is TGTGCCAGCAGCTTAGTAACTAGCGCTAAGACCCAGTACTTC.

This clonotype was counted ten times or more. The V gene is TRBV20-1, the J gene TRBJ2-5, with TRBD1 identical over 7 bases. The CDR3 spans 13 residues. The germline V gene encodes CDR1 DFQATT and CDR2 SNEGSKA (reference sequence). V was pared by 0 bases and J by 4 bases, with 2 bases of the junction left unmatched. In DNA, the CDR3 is TGCAGTGCTAGAGATCCAGGGGGAGAGACCCAGTACTTC. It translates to CSARDPGGETQYF.